Below, one TCR beta chain is given with its context. The data originate from a study of T cell responses to AZD1222 COVID-19 vaccine. Study information: Samples with a second dose at about 4 or about 12 weeks were pooled together.

This CDR3 contains 14 residues. The germline V and J ends were trimmed by 4 bases and 3 bases, with 12 bases remaining between them. Germline V CDR1 and CDR2: SGHVS, FNYEAQ. This table comes from immunoSEQ multiplex PCR, and its TCRdb copy is limited to in-frame clones, with some not included. The table records roughly 120,000 clones, 88% of them present only once. The source is an adult in good health. The chain is built from TRBV7-6 and TRBJ1-1; no clear D gene. The material was peripheral blood, obtained on day 0 of AZD1222 vaccination. The DNA of the CDR3 is TGTGCCAGCAGCTCCTTGGGCGGAGACACTGAAGCTTTCTTT. Its translation: CASSSLGGDTEAFF.